This TCR beta chain is drawn from a study of PD-1 and CTLA-4 blockade in melanoma. TCRdb's copy holds only in-frame clones and misses some; the assay was immunoSEQ multiplex PCR. The table records some 11,000 clones, roughly four fifths of them present only once. The CDR3 runs 15 residues. The V gene's germline CDR1 is LGHNA and CDR2 YSLEER. V dropped 5 bases and J dropped 0 bases, with 11 bases sitting between them. The TCR comes from a human donor with melanoma. Specimen: CD8+ T cells from peripheral blood, collected from a patient given anti-PD-1 treatment. This chain links TRBV4-3 with TRBJ1-3, with D possibly matching TRBD1 (6 bases). CDR3 sequence reads: CASSEGVGSGNTIYF. The CDR3 DNA reads as TGCGCCAGCAGCGAGGGGGTGGGCTCTGGAAACACCATATATTTT.